This is a list of T cell receptor beta chains from one sample in a study of T-cell reconstitution after alpha-beta-depleted transplantation in children. TCRdb called the PCR reads again in MiXCR, with one record for every CDR3 protein. The sample yields 450,000 to 600,000 distinct CDR3 sequences, approximately 10% seen once. The sequences come from PBMCs, collected before TCRalphabeta/CD19-depleted stem cell transplant. The receptor set was obtained from a child aged 2-9 years with inherited bone marrow failure, due to receive a stem cell transplant. Each CDR3 is given with its conserved first and last residue. The D gene is left open where the match is weak. Size is stated for part of the rows, as once, few or many counts, or as a class when the clone is expanded.

size	D	V	J	DNA	CDR3
many	.	TRBV3-1	TRBJ1-1	TGTGCCAGCAGCCAAGATCCGGGGATGAACACTGAAGCTTTCTTT	CASSQDPGMNTEAFF
.	.	TRBV6-2/TRBV6-3	TRBJ2-1	TGTGCCAGCAGTTACCTACAGGGTACCTCGTCCTACAATGAGCAGTTCTTC	CASSYLQGTSSYNEQFF
many	TRBD2	TRBV4-3	TRBJ2-5	TGCGCCAGCAGCCAAACGACTAGCCCAGAGACCCAGTACTTC	CASSQTTSPETQYF
.	.	TRBV5-1	TRBJ2-1	TGCGCCAGCAGCTTGTGGCAGGCAAACAATGAGCAGTTCTTC	CASSLWQANNEQFF
many	.	TRBV7-9	TRBJ2-1	TGTGCCAGCAGTCCGGGGTACAATGAGCAGTTCTTC	CASSPGYNEQFF
few	TRBD2	TRBV9	TRBJ2-7	TGTGCCAGCAGCAAGGGACTAGCGTTATACGAGCAGTACTTC	CASSKGLALYEQYF
many	TRBD1	TRBV7-9	TRBJ2-5	TGTGCCAGCAGCTTATTGCCAGGGGGCGTTCGGGAGACCCAGTACTTC	CASSLLPGGVRETQYF
.	.	TRBV3-1	TRBJ2-5	TGTGCCAGCAGCCGTTTCGGACTACAAGAGACCCAGTACTTC	CASSRFGLQETQYF
many	TRBD1	TRBV27	TRBJ2-3	TGTGCCAGCAGTCCACTCGACAGGGCCACAGATACGCAGTATTTT	CASSPLDRATDTQYF
few	.	TRBV14	TRBJ1-3	TGTGCCAGCAGCCAAGCCGGATCCTCTGGAAACACCATATATTTT	CASSQAGSSGNTIYF
few	TRBD2	TRBV4-2	TRBJ2-7	TGTGCCAGCAGCCAGACGAGCGGGAGAGAGGACTCGCAGTACTTC	CASSQTSGREDSQYF
few	.	TRBV12-3/TRBV12-4	TRBJ1-2	TGTGCCAGCAGTTTACGTCCAGGGTATAGGGGCTACACCTTC	CASSLRPGYRGYTF
few	.	TRBV15	TRBJ2-7	TGTGCCACCAGCAGAGATAGGAACAGGGATGAGCAGTACTTC	CATSRDRNRDEQYF
many	.	TRBV29-1	TRBJ2-3	TGCAGCGTTGTCACCAGGGGAAATACGCAGTATTTT	CSVVTRGNTQYF
.	.	TRBV28	TRBJ2-2	TGTGCCAGCAGCCTTGGGGTGGAGCTGTTTTTT	CASSLGVELFF
few	TRBD1	TRBV7-6	TRBJ2-2	TGTGCCAGCAGCTTAGCGACACAGGGGTACACCGGGGAGCTGTTTTTT	CASSLATQGYTGELFF
many	TRBD1	TRBV20-1	TRBJ1-2	TGCAGTGCCAGGCTGGGGACAGGGGCGTATGGCTACACCTTC	CSARLGTGAYGYTF
many	.	TRBV7-9	TRBJ2-5	TGTGCCAGCAGCCTACAGGGTGAGGAGACCCAGTACTTC	CASSLQGEETQYF
many	.	TRBV6-2/TRBV6-3	TRBJ2-1	TGTGCCAGCAGCTTTAGCCCTCGCCTCACCTACAATGAGCAGTTCTTC	CASSFSPRLTYNEQFF
many	.	TRBV27	TRBJ1-2	TGTGCCAGCAGTTTATCAGCCGGGACGGCTTTTAACTATGGCTACACCTTC	CASSLSAGTAFNYGYTF
many	TRBD2	TRBV5-5	TRBJ2-3	TGTGCCAGCAGCTTTTCTAGCGGGAGTCCAGATACGCAGTATTTT	CASSFSSGSPDTQYF
many	.	TRBV24-1	TRBJ2-2	TGTGCCACCAGTGATTTGCCCATCGGCGACACCGGGGAGCTGTTTTTT	CATSDLPIGDTGELFF
few	.	TRBV18	TRBJ2-1	TGTGCCAGCTCACCCCCGTCAAAAGTAGCTTCCGAGCAGTTCTTC	CASSPPSKVASEQFF
.	.	TRBV12-3/TRBV12-4	TRBJ1-6	TGTGCCAGCAGTTTCGTGGGGCTGGGATCACCCCTCCACTTT	CASSFVGLGSPLHF
.	TRBD1	TRBV20-1	TRBJ2-7	TGCAGTGCCCCCGCCCTCGACAGGGACTCCTACGAGCAGTACTTC	CSAPALDRDSYEQYF
many	.	TRBV7-9	TRBJ2-1	TGTGCCAGCAGCCCTGAAACGCCCACCAATGAGCAGTTCTTC	CASSPETPTNEQFF
many	TRBD1	TRBV27	TRBJ1-1	TGTGCCAGCAGTTTATCAACGACAGGGGTAACGGCTTTCTTT	CASSLSTTGVTAFF
.	.	TRBV5-4	TRBJ2-5	TGTGCCAGCAGCTTGGTTGCGGCGGGAGAGACCCAGTACTTC	CASSLVAAGETQYF
many	.	TRBV7-6	TRBJ1-4	TGTGCCAGCAGCTTAGCTCTTAATGAAAAACTGTTTTTT	CASSLALNEKLFF
many	.	TRBV6-5	TRBJ2-2	TGTGCCAGCAGCCCGTGGGGGCCGAACACCGGGGAGCTGTTTTTT	CASSPWGPNTGELFF
many	.	TRBV4-1	TRBJ1-1	TGCGCCAGCAGTCACGGGACCCACACTGAAGCTTTCTTT	CASSHGTHTEAFF
many	.	TRBV20-1	TRBJ2-3	TGCAGTGCTCCCCTCTGGGGTAGCACAGATACGCAGTATTTT	CSAPLWGSTDTQYF
many	.	TRBV10-3	TRBJ2-7	TGTGCCATCAGTGACCCGGACTACGAGCAGTACTTC	CAISDPDYEQYF
many	.	TRBV5-1	TRBJ2-5	TGCGCCAGCAGCTTGGGCCAGGGTGAAGAGACCCAGTACTTC	CASSLGQGEETQYF
few	.	TRBV7-6	TRBJ2-1	TGTGCCAGCAGCCTGCATCGGACCAGCTCCTACAATGAGCAGTTCTTC	CASSLHRTSSYNEQFF
once	.	TRBV2	TRBJ2-1	TGTGCCAGCAGTGAAGGAGCACCCAGCTCCACGCGATTCAATGAGCAGTTCTTC	CASSEGAPSSTRFNEQFF
many	.	TRBV12-3/TRBV12-4	TRBJ2-3	TGTGCCAGCAGCCTCGGGGGAGCAACAGATACGCAGTATTTT	CASSLGGATDTQYF
many	.	TRBV7-2	TRBJ2-1	TGTGCCAGCAGGGCCCCCGCGGGCATCTATGAGCAGTTCTTC	CASRAPAGIYEQFF
.	.	TRBV7-9	TRBJ1-1	TGTGCCAGCAGCTTGGGGGTAATTGAGGAAGCTTTCTTT	CASSLGVIEEAFF
many	TRBD2	TRBV19	TRBJ2-7	TGTGCCAGTAGTATAGGAAGCGGGAGGATGCACGAGCAGTACTTC	CASSIGSGRMHEQYF
many	.	TRBV7-2	TRBJ2-7	TGTGCCAGCAGCCATCGAGAAAAGCAGTACTTC	CASSHREKQYF
many	TRBD1	TRBV27	TRBJ1-1	TGTGCCAGCAGTTTCCTGGACAGGGGGACTGAAGCTTTCTTT	CASSFLDRGTEAFF
few	.	TRBV11-2	TRBJ2-2	TGTGCCAGCAGAACTACAGGTTTGGGCACCCCCGGGGAGCTGTTTTTT	CASRTTGLGTPGELFF
many	.	TRBV11-2	TRBJ2-3	TGTGCCAGCAGCTTAGCGACTCTCGCAGATACGCAGTATTTT	CASSLATLADTQYF
.	TRBD2	TRBV15	TRBJ2-1	TGTGCCACCAGCGGATTAGCGGGAGGGGGTGGTGAGCAGTTCTTC	CATSGLAGGGGEQFF
few	.	TRBV11-1	TRBJ2-7	TGTGCCAGCAGCCGATCTGAGGACTCCTACGAGCAGTACTTC	CASSRSEDSYEQYF
many	TRBD1	TRBV12-3/TRBV12-4	TRBJ1-1	TGTGCCAGCAGATCACACCGACAGGGAGGGAACACTGAAGCTTTCTTT	CASRSHRQGGNTEAFF
many	.	TRBV4-3	TRBJ2-3	TGCGCCAGCAGCCAAGACCCTAGCGCCACAGATACGCAGTATTTT	CASSQDPSATDTQYF
many	.	TRBV30	TRBJ2-2	TGTGCCTGGAGTGGATGGAGAAACACCGGGGAGCTGTTTTTT	CAWSGWRNTGELFF
.	.	TRBV11-1	TRBJ2-7	TGTGCCAGCAGCTTAGTCCGCGGGTTGATTGATTCTGGCGAGCAGTACTTC	CASSLVRGLIDSGEQYF
many	TRBD2	TRBV7-2	TRBJ2-7	TGTGCCAGCAGTTACACTAGCGGAGGCGGGGAGCGTTACGAGCAGTACTTC	CASSYTSGGGERYEQYF
many	TRBD1	TRBV29-1	TRBJ2-3	TGCAGCGTCCTGTTCGGGGACAGGGGGCACACAGATACGCAGTATTTT	CSVLFGDRGHTDTQYF
many	TRBD2	TRBV20-1	TRBJ2-1	TGCAGTGCTAGAGGTGCTAGCGGCCACGACAATGAGCAGTTCTTC	CSARGASGHDNEQFF
.	TRBD2	TRBV4-1	TRBJ2-7	TGCGCCAGCAGCCCGTTCGGCTTAGCGGGAGGCTACGAGCAGTACTTC	CASSPFGLAGGYEQYF